The text below deals with one T cell receptor (beta chain). Trimming cost V 3 bases and J 8 bases, with 13 bases left between them. The CDR3 is 13 amino acids. CDR1 and CDR2 from the germline V gene are SNHLY and FYNNEI. The data originate from a study of T cell responses to AZD1222 COVID-19 vaccine. Clones were sequenced by immunoSEQ multiplex PCR, and TCRdb holds only the in-frame ones, with some missing. The table has 160,000 or so clones, about 88% seen once. The chain recombines TRBV2 with TRBJ1-2; D may be TRBD1 (6 bases). The source was peripheral blood, collected after recovery from COVID-19. This receptor was obtained from an adult who had recovered from COVID-19. The CDR3 DNA is TGTGCCAGCAGTGATGATGGGGGCAAGGGCTACACCTTC. Translating gives CASSDDGGKGYTF.